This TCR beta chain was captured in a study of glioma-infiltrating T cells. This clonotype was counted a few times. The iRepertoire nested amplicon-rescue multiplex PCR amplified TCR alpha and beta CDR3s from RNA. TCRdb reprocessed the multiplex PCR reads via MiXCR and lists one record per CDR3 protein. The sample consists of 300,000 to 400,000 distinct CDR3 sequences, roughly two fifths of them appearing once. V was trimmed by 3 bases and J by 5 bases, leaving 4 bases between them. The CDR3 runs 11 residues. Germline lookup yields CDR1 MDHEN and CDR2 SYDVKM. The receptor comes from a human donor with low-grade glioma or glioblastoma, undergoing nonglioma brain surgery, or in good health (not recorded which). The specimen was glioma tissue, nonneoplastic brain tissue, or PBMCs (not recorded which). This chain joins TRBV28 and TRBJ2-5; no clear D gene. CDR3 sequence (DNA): TGTGCCAGCAGTTTTTGGGAGACCCAGTACTTC. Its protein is CASSFWETQYF.